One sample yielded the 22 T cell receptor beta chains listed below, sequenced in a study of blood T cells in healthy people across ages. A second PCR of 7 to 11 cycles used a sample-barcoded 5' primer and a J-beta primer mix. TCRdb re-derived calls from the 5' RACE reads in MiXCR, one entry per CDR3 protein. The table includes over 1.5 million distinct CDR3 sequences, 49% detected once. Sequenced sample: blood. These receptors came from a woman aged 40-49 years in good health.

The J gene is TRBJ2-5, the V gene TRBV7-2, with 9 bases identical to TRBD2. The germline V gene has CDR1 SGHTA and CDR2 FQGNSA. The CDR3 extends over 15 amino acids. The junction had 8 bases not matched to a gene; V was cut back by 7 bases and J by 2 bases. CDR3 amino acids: CASTITSGSQETQYF. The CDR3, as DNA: TGTGCCAGCACCATTACTAGCGGGTCACAAGAGACCCAGTACTTC.

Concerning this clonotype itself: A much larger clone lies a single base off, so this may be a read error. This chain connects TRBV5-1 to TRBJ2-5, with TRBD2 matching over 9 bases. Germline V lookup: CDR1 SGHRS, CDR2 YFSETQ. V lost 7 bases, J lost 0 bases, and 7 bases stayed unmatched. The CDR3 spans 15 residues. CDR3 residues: CASGTGLADQETQYF. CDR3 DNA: TGCGCCAGCGGCACGGGACTAGCAGACCAAGAGACCCAGTACTTC.

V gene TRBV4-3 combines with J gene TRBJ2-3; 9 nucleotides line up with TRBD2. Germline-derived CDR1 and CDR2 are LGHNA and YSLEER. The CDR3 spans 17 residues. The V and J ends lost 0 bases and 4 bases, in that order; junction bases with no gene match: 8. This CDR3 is CASSQDQASGEADTQYF. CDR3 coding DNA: TGCGCCAGCAGCCAAGATCAGGCTAGCGGGGAGGCAGATACGCAGTATTTT.

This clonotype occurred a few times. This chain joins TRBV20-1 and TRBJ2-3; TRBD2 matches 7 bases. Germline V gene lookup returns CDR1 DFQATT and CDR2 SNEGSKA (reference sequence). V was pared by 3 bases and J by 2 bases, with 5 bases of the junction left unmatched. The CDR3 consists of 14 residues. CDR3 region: CSARYLAVTDTQYF. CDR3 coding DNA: TGCAGTGCTAGGTATCTAGCGGTCACAGATACGCAGTATTTT.

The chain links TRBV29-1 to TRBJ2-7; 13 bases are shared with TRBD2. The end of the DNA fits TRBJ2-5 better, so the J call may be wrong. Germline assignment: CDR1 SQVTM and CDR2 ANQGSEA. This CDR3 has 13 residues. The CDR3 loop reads CSVLTSGGETQYF. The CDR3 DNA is TGCAGCGTACTGACTAGCGGGGGGGAGACCCAGTACTTC.

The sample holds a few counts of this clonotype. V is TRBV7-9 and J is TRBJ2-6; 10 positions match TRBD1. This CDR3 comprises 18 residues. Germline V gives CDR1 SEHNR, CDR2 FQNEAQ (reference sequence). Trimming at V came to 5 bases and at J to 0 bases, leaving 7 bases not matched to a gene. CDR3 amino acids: CASSIRDRGSSGANVLTF. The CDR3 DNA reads TGTGCCAGCAGCATCCGGGACAGGGGTTCCTCTGGGGCCAACGTCCTGACTTTC.

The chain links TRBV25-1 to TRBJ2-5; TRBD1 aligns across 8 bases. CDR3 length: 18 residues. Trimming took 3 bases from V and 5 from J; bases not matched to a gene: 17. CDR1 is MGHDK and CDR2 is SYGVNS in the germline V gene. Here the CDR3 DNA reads TGTGCCAGCAGTGACACTACGCAATCGGCAGGGGGCCGTGAGACCCAGTACTTC. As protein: CASSDTTQSAGGRETQYF.

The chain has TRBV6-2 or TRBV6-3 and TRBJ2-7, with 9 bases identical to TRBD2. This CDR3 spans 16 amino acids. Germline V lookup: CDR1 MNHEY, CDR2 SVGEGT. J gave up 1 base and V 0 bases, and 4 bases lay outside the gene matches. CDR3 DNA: TGTGCCAGCAGTTACTCGCTAGCGGGGCCTTCCTACGAGCAGTACTTC. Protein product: CASSYSLAGPSYEQYF.

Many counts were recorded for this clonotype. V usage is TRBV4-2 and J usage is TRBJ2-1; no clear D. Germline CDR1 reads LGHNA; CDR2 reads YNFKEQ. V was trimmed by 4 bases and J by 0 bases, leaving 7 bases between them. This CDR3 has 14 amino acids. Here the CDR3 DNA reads TGTGCCAGCAGCCCAGAGAGCTCCTACAATGAGCAGTTCTTC. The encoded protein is CASSPESSYNEQFF.

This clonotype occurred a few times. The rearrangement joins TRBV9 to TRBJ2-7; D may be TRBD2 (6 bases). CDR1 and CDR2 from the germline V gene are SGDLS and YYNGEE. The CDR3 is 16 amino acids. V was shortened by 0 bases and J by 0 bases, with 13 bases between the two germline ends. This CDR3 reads CASSVGRGGLSYEQYF. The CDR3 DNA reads TGTGCCAGCAGCGTAGGGCGGGGCGGACTCTCCTACGAGCAGTACTTC.

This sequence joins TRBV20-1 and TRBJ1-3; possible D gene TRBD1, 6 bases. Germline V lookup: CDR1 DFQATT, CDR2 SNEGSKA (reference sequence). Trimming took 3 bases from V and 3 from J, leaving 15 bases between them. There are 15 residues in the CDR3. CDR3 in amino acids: CSARPSGASGNTIYF. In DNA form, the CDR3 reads TGCAGTGCTAGGCCTTCAGGGGCAAGTGGAAACACCATATATTTT.

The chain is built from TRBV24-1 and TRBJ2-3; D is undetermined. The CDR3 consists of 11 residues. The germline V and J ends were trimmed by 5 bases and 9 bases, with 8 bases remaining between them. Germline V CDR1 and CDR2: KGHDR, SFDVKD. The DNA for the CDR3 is TGTGCCACCAGTGTCGGGTTCACGCAGTATTTT. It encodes CATSVGFTQYF.

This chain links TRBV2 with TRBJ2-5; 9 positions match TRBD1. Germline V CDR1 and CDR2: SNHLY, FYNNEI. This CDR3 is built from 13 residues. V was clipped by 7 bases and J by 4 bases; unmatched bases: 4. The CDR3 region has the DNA TGTGCCAGCAAGGGGGACAGGGTAGAGACCCAGTACTTC. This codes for CASKGDRVETQYF.

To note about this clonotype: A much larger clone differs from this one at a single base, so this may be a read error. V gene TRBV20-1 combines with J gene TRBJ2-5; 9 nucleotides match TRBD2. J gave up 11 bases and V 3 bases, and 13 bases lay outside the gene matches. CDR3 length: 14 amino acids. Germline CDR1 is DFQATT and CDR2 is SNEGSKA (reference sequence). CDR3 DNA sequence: TGCAGTGCTAGCCGACTAGCGGAAGGTAGTGAGCAGTACTTC. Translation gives CSASRLAEGSEQYF.

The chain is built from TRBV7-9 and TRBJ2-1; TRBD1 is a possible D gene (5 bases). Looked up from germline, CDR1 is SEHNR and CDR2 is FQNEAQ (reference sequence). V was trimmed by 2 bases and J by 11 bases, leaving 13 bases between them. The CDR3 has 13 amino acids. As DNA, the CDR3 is TGTGCCAGCAGCTTAATACAGGCAGAAAAGCAGTTCTTC. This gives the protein CASSLIQAEKQFF.

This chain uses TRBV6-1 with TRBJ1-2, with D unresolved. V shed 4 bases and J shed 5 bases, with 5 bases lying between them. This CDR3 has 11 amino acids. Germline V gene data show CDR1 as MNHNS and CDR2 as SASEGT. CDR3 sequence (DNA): TGTGCCAGCAGTGCGCCTTATGGCTACACCTTC. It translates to CASSAPYGYTF.

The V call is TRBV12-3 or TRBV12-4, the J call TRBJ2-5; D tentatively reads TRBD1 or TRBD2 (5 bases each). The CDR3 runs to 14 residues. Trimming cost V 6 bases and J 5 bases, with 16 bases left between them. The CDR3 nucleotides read TGTGCCAGCAGCGGGGACCGCCTTTGGGAGACCCAGTACTTC. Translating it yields CASSGDRLWETQYF.

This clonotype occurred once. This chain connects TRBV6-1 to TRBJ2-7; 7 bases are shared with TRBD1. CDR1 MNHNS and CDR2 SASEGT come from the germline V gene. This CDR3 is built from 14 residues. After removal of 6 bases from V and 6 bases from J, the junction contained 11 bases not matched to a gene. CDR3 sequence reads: CASRPGQLGLEQYF. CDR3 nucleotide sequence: TGTGCCAGCAGGCCGGGACAGCTTGGTCTCGAGCAGTACTTC.

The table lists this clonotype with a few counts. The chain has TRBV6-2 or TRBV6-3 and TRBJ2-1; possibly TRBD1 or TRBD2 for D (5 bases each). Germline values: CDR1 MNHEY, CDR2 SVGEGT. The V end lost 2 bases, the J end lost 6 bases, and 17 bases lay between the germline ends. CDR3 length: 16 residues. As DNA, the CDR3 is TGTGCCAGCAGTTACAACACAGGAGAGGACTTCAATGAGCAGTTCTTC. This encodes CASSYNTGEDFNEQFF.

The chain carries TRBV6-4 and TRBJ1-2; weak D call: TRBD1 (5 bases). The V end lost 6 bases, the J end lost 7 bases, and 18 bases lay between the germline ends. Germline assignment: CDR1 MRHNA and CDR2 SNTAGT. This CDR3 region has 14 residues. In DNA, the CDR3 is TGTGCCAGCAGAGGAGGGGAGTTGAGTGGTGGCTACACCTTC. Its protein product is CASRGGELSGGYTF.

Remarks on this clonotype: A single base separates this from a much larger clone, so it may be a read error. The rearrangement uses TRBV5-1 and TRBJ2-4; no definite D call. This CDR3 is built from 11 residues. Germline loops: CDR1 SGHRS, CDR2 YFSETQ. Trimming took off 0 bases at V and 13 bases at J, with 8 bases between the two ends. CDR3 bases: TGCGCCAGCAGCTTGGATAACGGGCAGTACTTC. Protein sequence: CASSLDNGQYF.

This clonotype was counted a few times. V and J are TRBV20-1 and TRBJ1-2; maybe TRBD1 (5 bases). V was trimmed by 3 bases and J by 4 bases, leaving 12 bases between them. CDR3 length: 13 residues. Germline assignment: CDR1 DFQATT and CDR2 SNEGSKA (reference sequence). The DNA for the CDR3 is TGCAGTGCTAGTGAGCAGGGAGGCTATGGCTACACCTTC. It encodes CSASEQGGYGYTF.